This TCR beta chain was recorded in a study of T cells in Graves' hyperthyroidism and ophthalmopathy. Graves' hyperthyroidism was deemed stable given no ophthalmopathy progression within 18 months. Patients showing uncontrolled infection, other autoimmune disease, pregnancy or lactation were ineligible. There were TCR beta CDR3 regions amplified from RNA transcripts. A first-round RT-PCR of the TCR CDR3 used the HTBI primer set. TCRdb used MiXCR to reprocess the multiplex PCR reads, holding one entry per CDR3 protein. There are around 540,000 distinct CDR3 sequences in the sample; just over 45% occur only once, and 8.2% lies in the top ten. CDR1 KGHSH and CDR2 LQKENI come from the germline V gene. Trimming stripped 1 base from V and 9 bases from J, with 7 bases between. CDR3 length: 13 amino acids.

This clonotype was sampled from a woman younger than 30 with Graves' hyperthyroidism. Sequenced: peripheral blood or thyroid tissue (not recorded which). V gene TRBV18 combines with J gene TRBJ1-6; D uncertain. CDR3 loop: CASSPQGGSPLHF. The CDR3 DNA reads as TGTGCCAGCTCACCACAGGGAGGTTCACCCCTCCACTTT.